This TCR beta chain was captured in a study of blood T cell repertoires in COVID-19. In the study's own analysis: The assay estimated nucleated cells by amplifying reference gene primers. The repertoire was sequenced with immunoSEQ multiplex PCR; TCRdb's copy has only in-frame clones and lacks some. The V and J calls and the clone size are those of that table, but D and trimming were determined from the DNA. The profile shows hundreds of thousands of clones, 92% of them singletons. The ends were cut back, 7 bases at V and 3 bases at J, with 9 bases in the middle. Looked up from germline, CDR1 is LNHDA and CDR2 is SQIVND (reference sequence). CDR3 length: 13 amino acids. Seattle patients were enrolled while actively infected and followed longitudinally.

The rearrangement uses TRBV19 and TRBJ1-4; D is uncertain. The receptor was derived from a man in his 60s with COVID-19, enrolled during active disease. Material: peripheral blood. The CDR3 spells CASNQVANEKLFF. In DNA form, the CDR3 reads TGTGCCAGTAACCAGGTCGCTAATGAAAAACTGTTTTTT.